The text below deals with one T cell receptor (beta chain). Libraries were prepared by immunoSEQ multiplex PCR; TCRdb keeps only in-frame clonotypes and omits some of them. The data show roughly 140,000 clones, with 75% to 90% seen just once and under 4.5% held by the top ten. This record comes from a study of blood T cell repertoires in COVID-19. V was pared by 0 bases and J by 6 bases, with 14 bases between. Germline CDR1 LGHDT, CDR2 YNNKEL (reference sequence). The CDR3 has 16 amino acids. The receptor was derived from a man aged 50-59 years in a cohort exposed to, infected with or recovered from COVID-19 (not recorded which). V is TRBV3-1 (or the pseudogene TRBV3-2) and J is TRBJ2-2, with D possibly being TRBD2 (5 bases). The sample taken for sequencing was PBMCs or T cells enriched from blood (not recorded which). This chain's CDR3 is CASSQDLGLRAGELFF. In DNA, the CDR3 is TGTGCCAGCAGCCAAGATCTAGGCTTGAGGGCCGGGGAGCTGTTTTTT.